This T cell receptor beta chain was observed in a study of human T cells and chemical hapten exposure. About the research overall: Patches that contained 0.01% DPC were applied to the upper back and read at 6 days.

With regard to this clonotype: An end of the junction does not agree with germline; a read error may underlie this.

Time point: patch test 1, 2 weeks after DPC sensitization. This sample's treatment: therapeutic diphenylcyclopropenone sensitization with weekly scalp DPC. Via MiXCR, TCRdb re-called the RACE reads, giving one row per CDR3 protein. This sample carries about 380,000 distinct CDR3 sequences, about 4.4% of them seen once, and the ten largest clones take approximately 2.1%. This TCR derives from a woman in her fifties or sixties with alopecia areata. Some clones in this sample may be carry-over from other donors' samples. Sequenced here: whole blood, sampled in connection with sensitization to the hapten diphenylcyclopropenone (DPC).

DNA for the CDR3: TGTGCCAGCAGTTTGGGGGAGAAACTGATTTTT. The encoded protein is CASSLGEKLIF. This rearrangement joins TRBV12-3 or TRBV12-4 to TRBJ1-4, with D perhaps matching TRBD1 (5 bases). The CDR3 sequence is 11 residues long.